The 25 T cell receptor beta chains presented below share a single source sample, sequenced in a study of T cells in Graves' hyperthyroidism and ophthalmopathy. Template material for amplifying TCR beta CDR3 regions consisted of RNA transcripts. HTBI primers drove first-round RT-PCR of the TCR CDR3. Using its own MiXCR run on the multiplex PCR reads, TCRdb lists one record per CDR3 protein. Among 640,000 or so distinct CDR3 sequences listed, roughly 14% were seen once. Sequencing input: blood. The receptor set was obtained from a woman in her 40s with Graves' ophthalmopathy.

This clonotype occurred a few times. The CDR3 bases are TGCAGCGTATGCCCCGGGACTAGCGGGAGCCAGAGGACCGGGGAGCTGTTTTTT. Protein: CSVCPGTSGSQRTGELFF. The chain employs TRBV29-1 and TRBJ2-2; 14 bases are a match to TRBD2. The CDR3 has 18 residues. The trim removed 6 bases at V and 5 bases at J, leaving 14 bases unmatched. Germline-derived CDR1 and CDR2 are SQVTM and ANQGSEA.

This clonotype was counted ten times or more. This rearrangement joins TRBV13 to TRBJ1-1; 7 bases agree with TRBD1. Trimming at V came to 1 base and at J to 10 bases, leaving 9 bases not matched to a gene. Germline CDR1 and CDR2: PRHDT and FYEKMQ (reference sequence). This CDR3 region has 14 residues. For the CDR3, the DNA is TGTGCCAGCAGCTTAGCGACAGGGTCCCTCGGAGCTTTCTTT. It is translated as CASSLATGSLGAFF.

This clonotype was counted many times. The rearrangement joins TRBV20-1 to TRBJ2-5, with D tentatively TRBD1 (5 bases). Germline V gene data show CDR1 as DFQATT and CDR2 as SNEGSKA (reference sequence). V shed 4 bases and J shed 5 bases, with 8 bases lying between them. The CDR3 is 11 amino acids. The CDR3 bases are TGCAGTGCTACAAAGGGGGAGACCCAGTACTTC. Translating it yields CSATKGETQYF.

This chain joins TRBV19 and TRBJ2-7; a possible D gene is TRBD1 (6 bases). Germline V gives CDR1 LNHDA, CDR2 SQIVND (reference sequence). CDR3 length equals 13 residues. Between the trimmed V and J ends, which lost 4 bases and 2 bases, there was a span of 9 bases. CDR3 sequence (DNA): TGTGCCAGTAGTAAACAGGGAGCCTACGAGCAGTACTTC. It specifies CASSKQGAYEQYF.

This clonotype was seen ten or more times. This chain links TRBV6-5 with TRBJ2-5; possibly TRBD1 or TRBD2 for D (6 bases each). V dropped 6 bases and J dropped 4 bases, with 15 bases sitting between them. The length of the CDR3 is 14 residues. Germline CDR1 reads MNHEY; CDR2 reads SVGAGI. CDR3 nucleotides: TGTGCCAGCAGCCCAGGCGGGACACCAGAGACCCAGTACTTC. Translation: CASSPGGTPETQYF.

This clonotype was seen at least ten times. The chain couples TRBV19 to TRBJ1-2; D gene ambiguous. This CDR3 comprises 13 residues. CDR1 LNHDA and CDR2 SQIVND come from the germline V gene (reference sequence). V shed 10 bases and J shed 5 bases, with 17 bases lying between them. The CDR3 loop is CATSGLTMYGYTF. CDR3 nucleotides: TGTGCCACCTCGGGCTTAACTATGTATGGCTACACCTTC.

This clonotype has ten or more counts. The chain combines TRBV7-9 with TRBJ2-2; no definite D call. Trimming cost V 5 bases and J 4 bases, with 5 bases left between them. CDR3 length: 12 amino acids. Germline V gene data show CDR1 as SEHNR and CDR2 as FQNEAQ (reference sequence). The CDR3 reads CASSPSTGELFF. DNA of the CDR3: TGTGCCAGCAGCCCCAGCACCGGGGAGCTGTTTTTT.

The chain employs TRBV5-1 and TRBJ2-4, with D perhaps matching TRBD1 (5 bases). The CDR3 is made up of 15 amino acids. Trimming cost V 0 bases and J 8 bases, with 15 bases left between them. Germline values: CDR1 SGHRS, CDR2 YFSETQ. The CDR3 region has the DNA TGCGCCAGCAGCTTGGTCGCCGGCAGGGTAGACATTCAGTACTTC. It encodes CASSLVAGRVDIQYF.

The rearrangement joins TRBV4-2 to TRBJ1-5; 9 nucleotides agree with TRBD1. V dropped 1 base and J dropped 4; count of bases not matched to a gene: 2. CDR1 is LGHNA and CDR2 is YNFKEQ in the germline V gene. The CDR3 extends over 15 amino acids. The CDR3 nucleotides read TGTGCCAGCAGCCAAGGGACAGGGGAAAATCAGCCCCAGCATTTT. Its translation is CASSQGTGENQPQHF.

J is TRBJ2-2 and V is TRBV4-2; either TRBD1 or TRBD2 may supply D (6 bases each). Trimming took off 5 bases at V and 3 bases at J, with 22 bases between the two ends. CDR1 is LGHNA, CDR2 YNFKEQ, per germline. The CDR3 contains 18 residues. CDR3 loop: CASSNQKGGGTDTGELFF. CDR3 nucleotides: TGTGCCAGCAGCAACCAAAAAGGAGGGGGAACGGACACCGGGGAGCTGTTTTTT.

This clonotype was detected a few times. The chain couples TRBV7-2 to TRBJ2-4; unclear D gene. This CDR3 comprises 15 residues. Trimming shortened V by 5 bases and J by 0 bases, and 11 bases separated the two germline ends. Germline CDR1 SGHTA, CDR2 FQGNSA. CDR3 sequence reads: CASSHHEVAKNIQYF. The DNA for the CDR3 is TGTGCCAGCAGCCACCACGAGGTAGCCAAAAACATTCAGTACTTC. Complete variable domain (other parts from reference TRBV7-2 and TRBJ2-4): GAGVSQSPSNKVTEKGKDVELRCDPISGHTALYWYRQSLGQGLEFLIYFQGNSAPDKSGLPSDRFSAERTGGSVSTLTIQRTQQEDSAVYLCASSHHEVAKNIQYFGAGTRLSVL.

The genes are TRBV7-8 and TRBJ2-7; possible D gene TRBD2, 6 bases. V was shortened by 4 bases and J by 4 bases, with 17 bases between the two germline ends. CDR1 and CDR2 from the germline V gene are SGHVS and FQNEAQ. The CDR3 loop spans 15 amino acids. The CDR3 nucleotides read TGTGCCAGCAGCTCTCCTCAGGGTGGGAGGTACGAGCAGTACTTC. Its protein product is CASSSPQGGRYEQYF.

Worth noting for this clonotype: At one of its ends the junction is not consistent with the germline gene, which may arise from a read error. Here the CDR3 reads CASRKLAGVGETQYF. CDR3 coding DNA: TGCGCCAGCAGGAAACTAGCGGGAGTAGGTGAGACCCAGTACTTC. The V and J genes are TRBV6-2 or TRBV6-3 and TRBJ2-5, with 11 bases fitting TRBD2. The length of the CDR3 is 15 residues. From germline, CDR1 is MNHEY and CDR2 SVGEGT.

The chain is built from TRBV3-1 and TRBJ2-5, with 11 bases matching TRBD2. This CDR3 region has 15 residues. J gave up 7 bases and V 4 bases, and 8 bases lay outside the gene matches. CDR1 is LGHDT and CDR2 is YNNKEL in the germline V gene (reference sequence). CDR3 DNA: TGTGCCAGCAGCCGAACGGGACTAGCGGAAGGGACCCAGTACTTC. Amino acid sequence: CASSRTGLAEGTQYF.

The chain combines TRBV12-3 or TRBV12-4 with TRBJ1-1; the match to TRBD1 covers 7 bases. Trimming cost V 3 bases and J 3 bases; bases outside gene matches: 4. CDR3 size: 14 residues. The CDR3 DNA sequence: TGTGCCAGCAGTTTCACCACAGGGGACACTGAAGCTTTCTTT. Amino acid sequence: CASSFTTGDTEAFF.

This clonotype was found many times. The rearrangement uses TRBV28 and TRBJ1-3; no clear D. This CDR3 contains 15 residues. V was cut by 5 bases and J by 0 bases, with 11 bases left in between. Looked up from germline, CDR1 is MDHEN and CDR2 is SYDVKM. As DNA, the CDR3 is TGTGCCAGCAGTGGGTGGGCCCTCTCTGGAAACACCATATATTTT. This translates into CASSGWALSGNTIYF.

Ten or more counts support this clonotype. V usage is TRBV24-1 and J usage is TRBJ1-5, with D tentatively TRBD1 (5 bases). The CDR3 is made up of 14 amino acids. Per the germline V gene, CDR1 is KGHDR and CDR2 is SFDVKD. V lost 3 bases and J 5 bases, leaving 10 bases between the germline ends. CDR3 nucleotide sequence: TGTGCCACCAGTGATGCGTCAGGGCATCAGCCCCAGCATTTT. Amino acids: CATSDASGHQPQHF.

The chain links TRBV6-1 to TRBJ1-5, with 9 bases identical to TRBD1. V shed 7 bases, J shed 2 bases, and the junction held 3 bases outside the gene matches. CDR1 and CDR2 (germline): MNHNS, SASEGT. CDR3 size: 14 residues. CDR3 nucleotide sequence: TGTGCCAGCACCAGGACAGGGGGCAATCAGCCCCAGCATTTT. Its translation: CASTRTGGNQPQHF.

The chain couples TRBV6-1 to TRBJ2-5; TRBD1 agrees at 9 bases. V was clipped by 7 bases and J by 1 base; unmatched bases: 7. The CDR3 totals 15 residues. The germline V gene encodes CDR1 MNHNS and CDR2 SASEGT. CDR3 coding DNA: TGTGCCAGCAAGCTAGGGACAGGGAGCCAAGAGACCCAGTACTTC. Translating gives CASKLGTGSQETQYF.

There are many counts of this clonotype. The gene calls are TRBV12-3 or TRBV12-4 and TRBJ1-5; 7 bases are a match to TRBD1. This CDR3 region has 13 residues. V was clipped by 6 bases and J by 7 bases; unmatched bases: 6. The CDR3 region has the DNA TGTGCCAGCAGACCAGGGGGTAGGCAGCCCCAGCATTTT. It codes for CASRPGGRQPQHF.

This clonotype came up many times. The rearrangement joins TRBV6-2 or TRBV6-3 to TRBJ1-5; the D is unclear. The V end was cut by 5 bases, the J end by 6 bases, with 8 bases between. The CDR3 spans 12 residues. Germline assignment: CDR1 MNHEY and CDR2 SVGEGT. The CDR3 DNA reads as TGTGCCAGCAGTCCAGTCGGTCAGCCCCAGCATTTT. Translation gives CASSPVGQPQHF.

This chain uses TRBV7-2 with TRBJ1-6, with D possibly matching TRBD1 (5 bases). CDR1 is SGHTA, CDR2 FQGNSA, per germline. The CDR3 runs to 14 residues. V was shortened by 6 bases and J by 3 bases, with 9 bases between the two germline ends. The DNA for the CDR3 is TGTGCCAGCAGTGCAGGGTACTATAATTCACCCCTCCACTTT. This gives the protein CASSAGYYNSPLHF.

The V call is TRBV2, the J call TRBJ2-3; D perhaps matches TRBD1 (5 bases). The germline CDR1 and CDR2 sequences are SNHLY and FYNNEI. The germline V and J ends were trimmed by 5 bases and 3 bases, with 9 bases remaining between them. This CDR3 spans 13 amino acids. Here the CDR3 reads CASSLGATDTQYF. The CDR3 region has the DNA TGTGCCAGCAGTCTTGGGGCTACAGATACGCAGTATTTT.

This clonotype was recorded many times. This chain uses TRBV3-1 with TRBJ2-5, with D perhaps matching TRBD1 or TRBD2 (5 bases each). The CDR3 sequence is 14 residues long. Germline V gene sequence: CDR1 LGHDT, CDR2 YNNKEL (reference sequence). V was pared by 6 bases and J by 2 bases, with 13 bases between. CDR3 in amino acids: CASSPGTIQETQYF. The CDR3 DNA follows: TGTGCCAGCAGTCCCGGGACCATACAAGAGACCCAGTACTTC.

There are many counts of this clonotype. V gene TRBV18 combines with J gene TRBJ2-7; the D gene is possibly TRBD1 (6 bases). This CDR3 spans 13 amino acids. CDR1 KGHSH and CDR2 LQKENI come from the germline V gene. V was shortened by 3 bases and J by 1 base, with 7 bases between the two germline ends. The CDR3 sequence: CASSPDRSYEQYF. The DNA of the CDR3 is TGTGCCAGCTCACCCGACAGGTCCTACGAGCAGTACTTC.